The rows below give T cell receptor beta chains drawn from one sample of a study of cytomegalovirus exposure and HLA in healthy donors. The method was immunoSEQ multiplex PCR; TCRdb's version includes in-frame clones alone and lacks a portion of them. Counted here are roughly 100,000 clones, about 70% occurring once; the ten biggest clones make up 2.5% to 3%. The sequenced sample consisted of PBMCs. All receptors come from a female donor in good health and CMV-seronegative. Both conserved end residues are part of each CDR3. A D gene is named only where the DNA matches it firmly. Clone size is shown for a subset of rows, as once, few, many or a class of expanded clone.

size	D	V	J	CDR3	DNA
.	TRBD2	TRBV5-1	TRBJ2-2	CASSLGLAAPSSGELFF	TGCGCCAGCAGCCTGGGACTAGCGGCCCCCTCGAGCGGGGAGCTGTTTTTT
.	TRBD1	TRBV29-1	TRBJ1-1	CSVHRGMNTEAFF	TGCAGCGTCCACAGGGGAATGAACACTGAAGCTTTCTTT
.	TRBD1	TRBV19	TRBJ2-7	CASSMNLDRGLHYEQYF	TGTGCCAGTAGTATGAACCTAGACAGGGGGCTCCACTACGAGCAGTACTTC
.	TRBD1	TRBV19	TRBJ1-2	CASSIIRDRVQGYTF	TGTGCCAGTAGTATAATCCGGGACAGGGTCCAGGGCTACACCTTC
.	TRBD2	TRBV7-2	TRBJ2-3	CASSLAQTSGRAGDTQYF	TGTGCCAGCAGCTTAGCGCAGACTAGCGGGAGGGCAGGGGATACGCAGTATTTT
.	TRBD1	TRBV30	TRBJ2-7	CAWSADRGYEQYF	TGTGCCTGGAGTGCAGACAGGGGGTACGAGCAGTACTTC
.	TRBD1	TRBV2	TRBJ2-7	CASRTGTGGHEQYF	TGTGCCAGCAGGACCGGGACAGGGGGCCACGAGCAGTACTTC
.	.	TRBV9	TRBJ2-1	CASSVGGGSSSYNEQFF	TGTGCCAGCAGCGTAGGGGGGGGCTCTAGCTCCTACAATGAGCAGTTCTTC
once	.	TRBV27	TRBJ2-3	CASSSLGSTDTQYF	TGTGCCAGCAGTTCCCTCGGGTCCACAGATACGCAGTATTTT
.	.	TRBV30	TRBJ2-5	CAWSKSRQETQYF	TGTGCCTGGAGTAAGAGTCGGCAAGAGACCCAGTACTTC
few	.	TRBV5-6	TRBJ2-6	CASSRLQWLGANVLTF	TGTGCCAGCAGCCGATTACAGTGGCTTGGGGCCAACGTCCTGACTTTC
.	TRBD1	TRBV10-3	TRBJ2-7	CAISESGDRSYEQYF	TGTGCCATCAGTGAGTCCGGGGACAGGAGTTACGAGCAGTACTTC
.	.	TRBV7-9	TRBJ2-7	CASSNSGTSNEQYF	TGTGCCAGCAGCAACTCCGGGACTTCTAACGAGCAGTACTTC
.	.	TRBV10-3	TRBJ1-5	CAISESERGNQPQHF	TGTGCCATCAGTGAGTCGGAAAGGGGAAATCAGCCCCAGCATTTT
.	.	TRBV21-1	TRBJ2-3	CASSMEGLSTDTQYF	TGTGCCAGCAGCATGGAGGGACTATCCACAGATACGCAGTATTTT
once	.	TRBV6-1	TRBJ1-1	CASSLDSLNTEAFF	TGTGCCAGCAGTTTGGACAGTCTGAACACTGAAGCTTTCTTT
.	.	TRBV4-1	TRBJ2-7	CASSPPSSGHYYEQYF	TGCGCCAGCAGCCCCCCGTCCAGCGGTCATTACTACGAGCAGTACTTC
.	TRBD2	TRBV7-3	TRBJ2-1	CASSFTSGVDNEQFF	TGTGCCAGCAGCTTCACCAGCGGGGTGGACAATGAGCAGTTCTTC
.	TRBD1	TRBV4-1	TRBJ2-2	CASRQPGQGPGELFF	TGCGCCAGCCGGCAACCGGGACAGGGACCCGGGGAGCTGTTTTTT
once	.	TRBV28	TRBJ1-5	CASSFPARYQPQHF	TGTGCCAGCAGTTTCCCTGCGAGGTATCAGCCCCAGCATTTT
few	.	TRBV5-8	TRBJ2-5	CASGGRTTQETQYF	TGTGCCAGCGGTGGACGGACTACCCAAGAGACCCAGTACTTC
.	TRBD2	TRBV9	TRBJ2-1	CASSVEGGRAANEQFF	TGTGCCAGCAGCGTAGAGGGCGGGAGGGCCGCAAATGAGCAGTTCTTC
.	.	TRBV5-1	TRBJ2-5	CASSLAEVEGETQYF	TGCGCCAGCAGCTTGGCAGAGGTAGAGGGAGAGACCCAGTACTTC
.	TRBD1	TRBV18	TRBJ2-7	CASSPLRQGHYEQYF	TGTGCCAGCTCACCTCTACGACAGGGTCACTACGAGCAGTACTTC
.	TRBD2	TRBV6-1	TRBJ2-1	CASSATGLAGVNEQFF	TGTGCCAGCAGTGCGACAGGACTAGCGGGAGTGAATGAGCAGTTCTTC
.	.	TRBV11-2	TRBJ1-2	CASSPGEDYGYTF	TGTGCCAGCAGCCCCGGGGAAGACTATGGCTACACCTTC
.	TRBD1	TRBV15	TRBJ1-2	CATSRDGQGDYGYTF	TGTGCCACCAGCAGAGATGGACAGGGAGACTATGGCTACACCTTC
few	.	TRBV6-5	TRBJ2-1	CASSQGLAEQFF	TGTGCCAGCAGTCAGGGGTTGGCTGAGCAGTTCTTC
few	.	TRBV9	TRBJ1-1	CASSVGDMNTEAFF	TGTGCCAGCAGCGTAGGGGACATGAACACTGAAGCTTTCTTT
.	.	TRBV18	TRBJ2-5	CASSPDQETQYF	TGTGCCAGCTCACCCGACCAAGAGACCCAGTACTTC
.	.	TRBV30	TRBJ2-7	CAWSARAPGEQYF	TGTGCCTGGAGTGCCCGGGCCCCGGGGGAGCAGTACTTC
few	.	TRBV6-6	TRBJ2-7	CASRTGPYEQYF	TGTGCCAGCAGGACAGGACCATACGAGCAGTACTTC
.	TRBD2	TRBV7-2	TRBJ2-1	CASSAHSGREVEQFF	TGTGCCAGCAGCGCCCATAGCGGGAGGGAGGTTGAGCAGTTCTTC
few	.	TRBV4-1	TRBJ1-4	CASSQEEGKLFF	TGCGCCAGCAGCCAAGAGGAGGGAAAACTGTTTTTT
.	.	TRBV28	TRBJ2-1	CASSPSSGSYNEQFF	TGTGCCAGCAGTCCCAGTTCGGGCTCCTACAATGAGCAGTTCTTC
.	TRBD2	TRBV5-4	TRBJ2-1	CASSLAGLAGYNEQFF	TGTGCCAGCAGCTTGGCCGGGCTAGCGGGTTACAATGAGCAGTTCTTC
.	TRBD1	TRBV2	TRBJ1-3	CASSPTGILRGNTIYF	TGTGCCAGCAGCCCGACAGGGATCTTGAGGGGAAACACCATATATTTT
.	TRBD2	TRBV29-1	TRBJ2-3	CSSREGSVSDTQYF	TGCAGCTCCCGGGAGGGGAGTGTATCAGATACGCAGTATTTT
.	TRBD2	TRBV27	TRBJ2-7	CASSRTSGFYEQYF	TGTGCCAGCAGTCGGACTAGCGGATTCTACGAGCAGTACTTC
.	.	TRBV2	TRBJ1-2	CASSEQGPYGYTF	TGTGCCAGCAGTGAACAGGGGCCCTATGGCTACACCTTC
.	TRBD1	TRBV9	TRBJ2-1	CASSLTGLSYNEQFF	TGTGCCAGCAGCTTGACAGGGCTCTCCTACAATGAGCAGTTCTTC
.	TRBD1	TRBV4-3	TRBJ1-5	CASSQGTGTHQPQHF	TGCGCCAGCAGCCAAGGGACAGGTACTCATCAGCCCCAGCATTTT
.	.	TRBV7-9	TRBJ2-7	CASSPQGSGEQYF	TGTGCCAGCAGCCCCCAGGGTTCCGGCGAGCAGTACTTC
.	TRBD1	TRBV5-1	TRBJ1-1	CASSSGATGGTEAFF	TGCGCCAGCAGCAGTGGGGCTACAGGGGGTACTGAAGCTTTCTTT
.	.	TRBV9	TRBJ1-2	CASTRGAGGNYGYTF	TGTGCCAGCACTAGGGGGGCGGGGGGAAACTATGGCTACACCTTC
.	TRBD1	TRBV7-9	TRBJ1-1	CASSPRDRGGGNTEAFF	TGTGCCAGCAGCCCCAGGGACAGGGGCGGGGGAAACACTGAAGCTTTCTTT
.	TRBD1	TRBV2	TRBJ2-7	CASSRSDRVGEQYF	TGTGCCAGCAGTCGATCGGACAGGGTGGGCGAGCAGTACTTC
.	.	TRBV2	TRBJ2-3	CASSQTRDTQYF	TGTGCCAGCAGTCAAACTAGGGATACGCAGTATTTT
few	TRBD2	TRBV23-1	TRBJ2-1	CASSQPGTSGITTNEQFF	TGCGCCAGCAGTCAGCCCGGGACTAGCGGGATAACTACCAATGAGCAGTTCTTC
.	.	TRBV30	TRBJ2-2	CAWSVKGTGELFF	TGTGCCTGGAGTGTAAAGGGGACCGGGGAGCTGTTTTTT
.	TRBD2	TRBV5-1	TRBJ2-7	CASSFNRDYQYF	TGCGCCAGCAGCTTTAACCGGGACTATCAGTACTTC
.	TRBD1	TRBV19	TRBJ2-2	CASTLRQGHTGELFF	TGTGCCAGTACCCTTCGACAGGGGCACACCGGGGAGCTGTTTTTT
.	TRBD2	TRBV7-2	TRBJ2-3	CATHMSSGSSYTQYF	TGTGCCACCCATATGTCTAGCGGGAGCTCATATACGCAGTATTTT
.	.	TRBV4-1	TRBJ2-1	CASSQLYNEQFF	TGCGCCAGCAGCCAATTATACAATGAGCAGTTCTTC
.	.	TRBV2	TRBJ1-5	CASSEVRDINQPQHF	TGTGCCAGCAGTGAAGTCCGGGACATAAATCAGCCCCAGCATTTT
.	TRBD2	TRBV9	TRBJ2-1	CASSVAPLFGTSGSGEQFF	TGTGCCAGCAGCGTAGCCCCCCTTTTCGGGACTAGCGGGAGCGGTGAGCAGTTCTTC
.	TRBD2	TRBV7-9	TRBJ2-3	CASSPRESSGPSTDTQYF	TGTGCCAGCAGCCCCCGCGAGTCTAGCGGACCTAGCACAGATACGCAGTATTTT
.	TRBD2	TRBV7-2	TRBJ2-5	CASSSTTGGGTQYF	TGTGCCAGCAGCTCGACGACTGGGGGGGGGACCCAGTACTTC
.	.	TRBV4-1	TRBJ2-2	CASSQVQRGSGELFF	TGCGCCAGCAGCCAAGTCCAAAGGGGTTCCGGGGAGCTGTTTTTT
.	.	TRBV7-2	TRBJ1-4	CASSQQGRGTEKLFF	TGTGCCAGCAGCCAGCAGGGCAGGGGTACTGAAAAACTGTTTTTT